The 15 T cell receptor beta chains below come from one sample, sequenced in a study of cytomegalovirus exposure and HLA in healthy donors (dated by TCRdb to 2017 to 2019). Receptor libraries were prepared by the immunoSEQ multiplex PCR assay. For the multiplex PCR, a mixture combining 60 forward primers for TCR Vbeta segments and 13 reverse primers for TCR Jbeta segments was used. Drawn from immuneACCESS, this table holds only the in-frame rearrangements with V and J called that TCRdb kept. Clones are partly lost; checked studies trace under half to an unresolved V gene and leave the rest unexplained. This sample has approximately 82,000 clones in its table, and about 9.5% of those were observed once. Approximately 23% of the sample goes to the ten largest clones. Sequencing used PBMCs. These receptors originate from a man aged 60 to 75 in good health and CMV-seropositive.

This clone was found a few times. The V gene is TRBV12-5, the J gene TRBJ2-3; no firm D call. The CDR3 length is 13 residues. Germline-derived CDR1 and CDR2 are LGHNT and FRNRAP. The germline V and J ends were trimmed by 7 bases and 4 bases, with 12 bases remaining between them. CDR3 nucleotides: TGTGCTAGTGAGAAGGAGCTCTCAGATACGCAGTATTTT. Its protein is CASEKELSDTQYF. Full variable domain (remainder filled in from reference TRBV12-5 and TRBJ2-3): DARVTQTPRHKVTEMGQEVTMRCQPILGHNTVFWYRQTMMQGLELLAYFRNRAPLDDSGMPKDRFSAEMPDATLATLKIQPSEPRDSAVYFCASEKELSDTQYFGPGTRLTVL.

Regarding this clone: Within the sample, other DNA sequences also encode this same CDR3. The V gene is TRBV6-1, the J gene TRBJ2-2; no definite D call. Trimming removed 5 bases at V and 0 bases at J, with 7 bases between. This CDR3 spans 14 amino acids. Germline V gene data show CDR1 as MNHNS and CDR2 as SASEGT. CDR3 DNA sequence: TGTGCCAGCAGTCTTCCAGCGAACACCGGGGAGCTGTTTTTT. Translating gives CASSLPANTGELFF.

The chain joins TRBV6-1 to TRBJ2-5; D may be TRBD2 (6 bases). The germline CDR1 and CDR2 sequences are MNHNS and SASEGT. V was trimmed by 7 bases and J by 1 base, leaving 10 bases between them. The CDR3 is made up of 13 amino acids. The CDR3 spells CASNLGLQETQYF. The CDR3, as DNA: TGTGCCAGCAACCTGGGACTCCAAGAGACCCAGTACTTC.

The rearrangement joins TRBV9 to TRBJ1-4; D might be TRBD1 (6 bases). Per the germline V gene, CDR1 is SGDLS and CDR2 is YYNGEE. Trimming removed 4 bases from V and 7 bases from J, with 17 bases in between. The CDR3 totals 15 residues. DNA of the CDR3: TGTGCCAGCAGCTCACCCGCCAGGGGTGGTGAAAAACTGTTTTTT. It encodes CASSSPARGGEKLFF.

This sequence joins TRBV25-1 and TRBJ1-4, with TRBD1 matching 7 bases. The CDR3 loop spans 14 amino acids. The V segment lost 6 bases and the J segment 4 bases; nucleotides outside the gene matches: 5. Looked up from germline, CDR1 is MGHDK and CDR2 is SYGVNS. The CDR3 loop is CASRKTGVNEKLFF. DNA of the CDR3: TGTGCCAGCAGAAAAACAGGGGTTAATGAAAAACTGTTTTTT.

This clone occurred a few times. The V and J genes are TRBV6-4 and TRBJ1-1, with D hard to call. Germline V gives CDR1 MRHNA, CDR2 SNTAGT. V lost 5 bases and J lost 1, with 8 bases in between. This CDR3 comprises 13 residues. This CDR3 reads CASSPGENTEAFF. The CDR3 coding sequence is TGTGCCAGCAGTCCTGGAGAGAACACTGAAGCTTTCTTT.

In this sample, this clone turned up a few times. V usage is TRBV6-6 and J usage is TRBJ1-5; D may be TRBD1 (5 bases). V gave up 6 bases and J gave up 2 bases, with 14 bases separating them. The germline V gene has CDR1 MNHNY and CDR2 SVGAGI (reference sequence). There are 15 residues in the CDR3. CDR3 sequence (DNA): TGTGCCAGCAGCCCTCAGGGTATAGGCAATCAGCCCCAGCATTTT. Translating gives CASSPQGIGNQPQHF.

The V call is TRBV5-4, the J call TRBJ1-6, with D possibly being TRBD1 (6 bases). Trimming removed 7 bases from V and 7 bases from J, with 18 bases in between. The germline V gene encodes CDR1 SGHNT and CDR2 YYREEE (reference sequence). This CDR3 contains 15 residues. CDR3 sequence reads: CASGVGGDANSPLHF. The CDR3 DNA is TGTGCCAGCGGCGTAGGGGGAGATGCCAATTCACCCCTCCACTTT.

A few counts support this clone. CDR3 nucleotides: TGTGCCAGCAGTTACTCAAGGGCCCAGGGCACTGAAGCTTTCTTT. Protein: CASSYSRAQGTEAFF. The chain has TRBV6-5 and TRBJ1-1, with a possible D match to TRBD1 (5 bases). CDR3 length: 15 amino acids. CDR1 MNHEY and CDR2 SVGAGI come from the germline V gene. Between the trimmed V and J ends, which lost 0 bases and 4 bases, there was a span of 12 bases.

Concerning this clone itself: This same CDR3 is encoded by further DNA sequences in the sample. The chain uses TRBV6-6 and TRBJ2-3, with 7 nucleotides matching TRBD1. V lost 5 bases and J lost 0; bases outside the gene matches: 2. CDR1 is MNHNY, CDR2 SVGAGI, per germline (reference sequence). The CDR3 is 14 residues long. The chain's CDR3 is CASSTGASTDTQYF. CDR3 in DNA: TGTGCCAGCAGTACAGGGGCAAGCACAGATACGCAGTATTTT.

About this clone itself: One end of the junction varies from germline; a read error may be responsible. The chain combines TRBV2 with TRBJ2-1, with 12 bases aligning to TRBD2. Germline loops: CDR1 SNHLY, CDR2 FYNNEI. This CDR3 comprises 14 residues. CDR3 DNA: TGTGTCAGCACGGCCGGGACTAGCGGGTCCCATTTGGTCTTC. Its translation: CVSTAGTSGSHLVF.

V usage is TRBV10-3 and J usage is TRBJ2-3, with 8 bases fitting TRBD1. After removal of 3 bases from V and 3 bases from J, the junction contained 2 bases not matched to a gene. This CDR3 has 14 residues. Germline V gene data show CDR1 as ENHRY and CDR2 as SYGVKD. CDR3 sequence (DNA): TGTGCCATCAGTGACAGGGGGCCGACAGATACGCAGTATTTT. Translation gives CAISDRGPTDTQYF.

This clone was detected only a few times. Given the absence of the conserved phenylalanine or tryptophan at the CDR3 end, a read error is likely. The limits of the CDR3 on the DNA are not certain, so only TCRdb's listed CDR3 is given. The chain recombines TRBV6-4 with TRBJ1-1; the table's D call TRBD1 went unverified against the DNA. In germline, CDR1 is MRHNA, CDR2 SNTAGT. The length of the CDR3 is 13 amino acids, counting both ends. The CDR3 spells CASRETGAAEDLV.

The chain combines TRBV5-4 with TRBJ2-1; 9 nucleotides line up with TRBD2. This CDR3 has 16 residues. Germline V gene lookup returns CDR1 SGHNT and CDR2 YYREEE (reference sequence). The ends lost 0 bases at V and 4 bases at J; junction bases unmatched: 5. The CDR3 spells CASSLGSSGIYNEQFF. CDR3 coding DNA: TGTGCCAGCAGCTTGGGGTCTAGCGGGATTTACAATGAGCAGTTCTTC.

This clone was observed a handful of times. One end of the junction fails to match germline, which may point to a read error. The rearrangement links TRBV27 to TRBJ2-3; D unresolved. Germline CDR1 reads MNHEY; CDR2 reads SMNVEV (reference sequence). The CDR3 is made up of 13 amino acids. Written as DNA, the CDR3 is TGTGCCAGCAGTTATATCCACACAGATCCGCAGTATTTT. This sequence encodes CASSYIHTDPQYF.